This T cell receptor (beta chain) was sequenced during a study of blood T cell repertoires in COVID-19. Study details: The United States, Italy and Spain supplied acute and convalescent COVID-19 samples.

The CDR3 is made up of 18 amino acids. Germline CDR1 is LGHDT and CDR2 is YNNKEL (reference sequence). After removal of 2 bases from V and 4 bases from J, the junction contained 13 bases not matched to a gene. Using immunoSEQ multiplex PCR, the repertoire was profiled, and TCRdb retains in-frame clones only, with some absent. In the table there are 80,000 to 100,000 clones, about 80% of which are singletons. This receptor was identified in a woman in her seventies with acute or convalescent COVID-19. Sequenced material: peripheral blood. V usage is TRBV3-1 (or the pseudogene TRBV3-2) and J usage is TRBJ2-5; 10 positions match TRBD2. CDR3 region: CASSQRPRTSGRVETQYF. Here the CDR3 DNA reads TGTGCCAGCAGCCAACGCCCCAGGACTAGCGGCAGGGTAGAGACCCAGTACTTC.